This TCR beta chain was sequenced for a study of cytomegalovirus exposure and HLA in healthy donors. The primer mix had 60 Vbeta and 13 Jbeta primers. Profiled with immunoSEQ multiplex PCR; TCRdb holds only in-frame clones, not every one. Here the sample spans over 95,000 clones, over 75% being singletons. CDR3 length equals 15 residues. V was clipped by 6 bases and J by 1 base; unmatched bases: 8. Germline V gene lookup returns CDR1 MNHEY and CDR2 SVGAGI. About this clone itself: Its antigen is unknown.

Study-level results: Further analysis, carried out later, found HLA-associated TCR beta chains more clonally expanded than equally common other chains. For most TCR beta V segments, an earlier analysis put the productive rate at about 87% or about 30% of the time.

The receptor comes from a man aged 35 to 55 in good health and CMV-seropositive. The V and J genes are TRBV6-5 and TRBJ1-1; 7 nucleotides match TRBD1. Sequenced material: PBMCs. The CDR3 loop reads CASRRSQGRNTEAFF. The CDR3 nucleotides are TGTGCCAGCAGGCGGTCACAGGGGCGGAACACTGAAGCTTTCTTT.